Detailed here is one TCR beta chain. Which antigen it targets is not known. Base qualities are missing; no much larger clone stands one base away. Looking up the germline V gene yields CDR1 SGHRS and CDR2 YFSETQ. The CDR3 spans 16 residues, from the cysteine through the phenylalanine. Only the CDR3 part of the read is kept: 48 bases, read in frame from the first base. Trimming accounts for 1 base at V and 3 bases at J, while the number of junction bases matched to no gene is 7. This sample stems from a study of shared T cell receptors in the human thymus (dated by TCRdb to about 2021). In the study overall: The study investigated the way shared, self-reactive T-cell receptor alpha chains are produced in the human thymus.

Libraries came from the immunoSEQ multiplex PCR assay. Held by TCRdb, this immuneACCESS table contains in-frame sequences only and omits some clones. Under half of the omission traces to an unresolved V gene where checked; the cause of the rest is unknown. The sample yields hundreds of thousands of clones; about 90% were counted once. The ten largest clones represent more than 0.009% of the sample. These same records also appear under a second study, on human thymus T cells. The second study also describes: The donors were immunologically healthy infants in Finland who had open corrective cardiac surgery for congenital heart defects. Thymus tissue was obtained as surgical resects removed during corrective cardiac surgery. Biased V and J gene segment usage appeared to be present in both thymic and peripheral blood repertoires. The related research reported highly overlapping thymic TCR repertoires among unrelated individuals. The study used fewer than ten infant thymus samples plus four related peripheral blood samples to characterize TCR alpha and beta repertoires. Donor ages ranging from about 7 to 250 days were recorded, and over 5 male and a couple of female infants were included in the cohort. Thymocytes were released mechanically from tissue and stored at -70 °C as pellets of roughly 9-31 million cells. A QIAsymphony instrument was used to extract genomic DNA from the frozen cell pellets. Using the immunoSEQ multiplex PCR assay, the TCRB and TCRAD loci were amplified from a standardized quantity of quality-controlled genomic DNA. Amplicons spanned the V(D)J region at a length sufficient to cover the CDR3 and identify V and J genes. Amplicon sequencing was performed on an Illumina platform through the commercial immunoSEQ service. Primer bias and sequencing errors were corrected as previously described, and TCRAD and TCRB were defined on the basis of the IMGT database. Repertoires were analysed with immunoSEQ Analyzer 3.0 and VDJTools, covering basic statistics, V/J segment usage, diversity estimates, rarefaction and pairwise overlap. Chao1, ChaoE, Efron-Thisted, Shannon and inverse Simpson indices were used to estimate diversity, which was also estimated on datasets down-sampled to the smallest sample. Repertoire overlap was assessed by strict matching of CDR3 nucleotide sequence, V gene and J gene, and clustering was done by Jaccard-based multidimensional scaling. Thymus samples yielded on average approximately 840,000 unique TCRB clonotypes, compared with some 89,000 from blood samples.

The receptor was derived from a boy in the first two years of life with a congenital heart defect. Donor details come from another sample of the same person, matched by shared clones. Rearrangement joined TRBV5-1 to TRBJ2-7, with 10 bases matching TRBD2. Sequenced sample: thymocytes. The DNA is TGCGCCAGCAGCTTGACGCAGCGGGAGGGAATCTACGAGCAGTACTTC. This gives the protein CASSLTQREGIYEQYF.